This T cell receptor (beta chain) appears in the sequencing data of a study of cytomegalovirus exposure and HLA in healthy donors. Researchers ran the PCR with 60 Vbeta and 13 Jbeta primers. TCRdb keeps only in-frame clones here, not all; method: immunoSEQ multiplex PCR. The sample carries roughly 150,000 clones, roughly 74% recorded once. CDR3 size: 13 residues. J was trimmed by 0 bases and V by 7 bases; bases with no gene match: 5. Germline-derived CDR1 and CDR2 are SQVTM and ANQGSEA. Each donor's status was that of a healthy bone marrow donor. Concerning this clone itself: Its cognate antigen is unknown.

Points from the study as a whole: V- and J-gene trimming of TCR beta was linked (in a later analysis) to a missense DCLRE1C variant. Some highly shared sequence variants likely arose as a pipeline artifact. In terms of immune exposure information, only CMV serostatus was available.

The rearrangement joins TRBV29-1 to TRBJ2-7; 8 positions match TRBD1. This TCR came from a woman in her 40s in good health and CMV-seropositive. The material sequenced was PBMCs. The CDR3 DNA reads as TGCAGCGCTGAGGACAGGGACTCCTACGAGCAGTACTTC. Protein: CSAEDRDSYEQYF.